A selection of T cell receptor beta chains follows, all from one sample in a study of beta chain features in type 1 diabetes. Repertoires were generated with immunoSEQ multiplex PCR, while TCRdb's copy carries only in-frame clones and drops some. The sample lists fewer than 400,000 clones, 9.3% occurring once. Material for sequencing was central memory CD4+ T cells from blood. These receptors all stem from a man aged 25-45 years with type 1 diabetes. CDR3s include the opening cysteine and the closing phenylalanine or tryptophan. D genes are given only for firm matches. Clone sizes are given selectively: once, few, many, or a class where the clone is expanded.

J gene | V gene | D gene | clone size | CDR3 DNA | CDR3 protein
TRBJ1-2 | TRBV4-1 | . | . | TGCGCCAGCAGCCAAGAACACGTTTCCGGGACTGGGGTCTATGGCTACACCTTC | CASSQEHVSGTGVYGYTF
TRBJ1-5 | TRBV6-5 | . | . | TGTGCCAGCAGTGAGTGGAAGGACCAGCCCCAGCATTTT | CASSEWKDQPQHF
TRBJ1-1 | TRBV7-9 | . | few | TGTGCCAGCAGCGACCAGGGGACGGAGAACACTGAAGCTTTCTTT | CASSDQGTENTEAFF
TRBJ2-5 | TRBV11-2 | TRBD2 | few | TGTGCCAGCAGCATAACTAGCGGGGGCGAGACCCAGTACTTC | CASSITSGGETQYF
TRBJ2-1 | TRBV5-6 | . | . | TGTGCCAGCAGGTACGGGCGCTCCTACAATGAGCAGTTCTTC | CASRYGRSYNEQFF
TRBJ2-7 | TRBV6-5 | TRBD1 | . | TGTGCCAGCAGTTCGGGACAGTTAGGCTACGAGCAGTACTTC | CASSSGQLGYEQYF
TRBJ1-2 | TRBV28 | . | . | TGTGCCATACAGGGAAACTATGGCTACACCTTC | CAIQGNYGYTF
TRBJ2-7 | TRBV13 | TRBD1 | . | TGTGCCAGCAGCTCCGACAGGGGGCAATCCGAGCAGTACTTC | CASSSDRGQSEQYF
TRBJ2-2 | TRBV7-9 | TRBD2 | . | TGTGCCAGCAGCCCTAACGGGGGGGGCCAATCCGGGGAGCTGTTTTTT | CASSPNGGGQSGELFF
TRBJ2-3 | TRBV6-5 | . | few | TGTGCCAGTCAAGCCGGGTATAGCACAGATACGCAGTATTTT | CASQAGYSTDTQYF
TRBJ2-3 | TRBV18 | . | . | TGTGCCAGCTCACCTGTCCGGGATACGCAGTATTTT | CASSPVRDTQYF
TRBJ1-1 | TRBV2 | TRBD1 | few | TGTGCCAGCATTCGACAGGGGGTTCGGACTGAAGCTTTCTTT | CASIRQGVRTEAFF
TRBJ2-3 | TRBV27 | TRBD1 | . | TGTGCCAGCAGTTTCGCTTCCCCGGGACAGGGGCAAGCAGATACGCAGTATTTT | CASSFASPGQGQADTQYF
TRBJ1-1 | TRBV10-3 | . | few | TGTGCCATCAGTGACCCACGGTCAGGAGACACTGAAGCTTTCTTT | CAISDPRSGDTEAFF
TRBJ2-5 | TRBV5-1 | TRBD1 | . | TGCGCCAGCAGCTTTAGGTCAACAGGGGAAGAGACCCAGTACTTC | CASSFRSTGEETQYF
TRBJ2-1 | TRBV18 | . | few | TGTGCCAGCTCACCACGGGACACGGGGGAGCAGTTCTTC | CASSPRDTGEQFF
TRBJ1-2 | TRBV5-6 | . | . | TGTGCCAGCAGCCATAGAGGGGTCGACTTTTATGGCTACACCTTC | CASSHRGVDFYGYTF
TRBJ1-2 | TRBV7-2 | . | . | TGTGCCAGCAGCCCCCGACAGCAGAACTATGGCTACACCTTC | CASSPRQQNYGYTF
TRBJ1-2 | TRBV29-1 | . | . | TGCAGCGTCAACCCAGGGGAGGCTGGCTACACCTTC | CSVNPGEAGYTF
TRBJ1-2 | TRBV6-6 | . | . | TGTGCCAGCAGTTACTCGGGAACAGGGCGTAACTATGGCTACACCTTC | CASSYSGTGRNYGYTF
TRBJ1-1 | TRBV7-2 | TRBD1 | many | TGTGCCAGCAGCCCCGGGGACAGGGGGTCACACACTGAAGCTTTCTTT | CASSPGDRGSHTEAFF
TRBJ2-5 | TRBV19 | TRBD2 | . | TGTGCCAGTAGTCCCCGGACTAGTCTTGAAGAGACCCAGTACTTC | CASSPRTSLEETQYF
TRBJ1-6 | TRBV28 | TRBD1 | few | TGTGCCAGCAGGCAACCCCACAGGGGTCGGTCACCCCTCCACTTT | CASRQPHRGRSPLHF
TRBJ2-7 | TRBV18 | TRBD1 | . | TGTGCCAGCTCACGGACAGGGGAAGGCGAGCAGTACTTC | CASSRTGEGEQYF
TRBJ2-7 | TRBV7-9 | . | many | TGTGCCAGCAGCTCCTACGAGCAGTACTTC | CASSSYEQYF
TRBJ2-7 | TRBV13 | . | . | TGTGCCAGTCGGCGGGACCAAACCTACGAGCAGTACTTC | CASRRDQTYEQYF
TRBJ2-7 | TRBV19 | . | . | TGTGCCAGTAGTGACAGGCTCTACGAGCAGTACTTC | CASSDRLYEQYF
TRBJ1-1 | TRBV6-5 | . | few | TGTGCCAGCAGTTTTCGGGGGAACACTGAAGCTTTCTTT | CASSFRGNTEAFF
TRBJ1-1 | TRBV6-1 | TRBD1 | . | TGTGCCAGCTCGACAGGGGAACGCACTGAAGCTTTCTTT | CASSTGERTEAFF
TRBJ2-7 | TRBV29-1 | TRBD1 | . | TGCAGCGTTGAGGGACAGGGGAACGAGCAGTACTTC | CSVEGQGNEQYF
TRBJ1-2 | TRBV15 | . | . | TGTGCCACCAGCACAGGGGAGGGCTATGGCTACACCTTC | CATSTGEGYGYTF
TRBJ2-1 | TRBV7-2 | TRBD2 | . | TGTGCCAGCAGCTCCCCTACTAGCGGGGGGACCAGCTCCTACAATGAGCAGTTCTTC | CASSSPTSGGTSSYNEQFF
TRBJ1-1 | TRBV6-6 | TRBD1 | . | TGTGCCAGCCTTCCCGGACAGGGAAGGACTGAAGCTTTCTTT | CASLPGQGRTEAFF
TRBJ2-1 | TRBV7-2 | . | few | TGTGCCAGCAGCTTAATTTCCGGGGAGGACAATGAGCAGTTCTTC | CASSLISGEDNEQFF
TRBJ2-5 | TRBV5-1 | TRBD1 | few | TGCGCCAGCAGCCTAAGGGACAGGCAAGAGACCCAGTACTTC | CASSLRDRQETQYF
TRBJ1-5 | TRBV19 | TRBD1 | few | TGTGCCAGTAGTATCGGGACAGGGGGGCAGCCCCAGCATTTT | CASSIGTGGQPQHF
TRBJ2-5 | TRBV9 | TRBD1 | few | TGTGCCAGCAGCGCGCTACAGGGGAGAGAGACCCAGTACTTC | CASSALQGRETQYF
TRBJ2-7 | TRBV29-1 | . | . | TGCAGCGTTGACTCAGGGGTTGGGTCCTACGAGCAGTACTTC | CSVDSGVGSYEQYF
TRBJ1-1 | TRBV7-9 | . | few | TGTGCCAGCAGCCTACAGGGATTGAACACTGAAGCTTTCTTT | CASSLQGLNTEAFF
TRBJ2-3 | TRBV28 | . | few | TGTGCCACCTTAGACGGCTACACAGATACGCAGTATTTT | CATLDGYTDTQYF
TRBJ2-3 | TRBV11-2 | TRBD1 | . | TGTGCCAGCAGCTTTGAGGGGGCGGTTAGTAGCACAGATACGCAGTATTTT | CASSFEGAVSSTDTQYF
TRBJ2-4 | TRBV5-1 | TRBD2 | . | TGCGCCAGCAGCCCTTGGGAGGGGGCCAAAAACATTCAGTACTTC | CASSPWEGAKNIQYF
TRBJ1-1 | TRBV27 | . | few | TGTGCCAGCATCAAAAGTCCCCGAACAGGACCCCTGAACACTGAAGCTTTCTTT | CASIKSPRTGPLNTEAFF
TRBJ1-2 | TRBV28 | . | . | TGTGCCAGCAGTCCCACTGATAACTATGGCTACACCTTC | CASSPTDNYGYTF
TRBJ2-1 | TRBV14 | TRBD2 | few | TGTGCCAGCAGCCAACTAGCGGGGGGGCTCAATGAGCAGTTCTTC | CASSQLAGGLNEQFF
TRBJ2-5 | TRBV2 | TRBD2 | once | TGTGCCAGCAGTGAAGCCGGGAGCGGGGGGGCCCGGGAGACCCAGTACTTC | CASSEAGSGGARETQYF
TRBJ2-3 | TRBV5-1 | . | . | TGCGCCAGCAGCCCGGGACACCTAGGGACAGATACGCAGTATTTT | CASSPGHLGTDTQYF
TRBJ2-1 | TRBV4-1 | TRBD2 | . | TGCGCCAGCAGCCAAGATACGCGCGGGGGGGTGATCAATGAGCAGTTCTTC | CASSQDTRGGVINEQFF
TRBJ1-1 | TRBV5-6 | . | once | TGTGCCAGCAGCTTGGTACTGCAGGGAAATACTGAAGCTTTCTTT | CASSLVLQGNTEAFF
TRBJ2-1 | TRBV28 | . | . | TGTGCCAGCAGTCCCCGCAGGGGAGGACGGAATGAGCAGTTCTTC | CASSPRRGGRNEQFF
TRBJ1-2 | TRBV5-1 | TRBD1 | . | TGCGCCAGCAGCCCCACAGGGGTCTATGGCTACACCTTC | CASSPTGVYGYTF
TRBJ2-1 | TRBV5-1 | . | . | TGCGCCAGCAACTTGGGCAGTAATCTCAATGAGCAGTTCTTC | CASNLGSNLNEQFF
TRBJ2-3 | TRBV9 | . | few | TGTGCCAGCAGCGCCGGGAACACAGATACGCAGTATTTT | CASSAGNTDTQYF
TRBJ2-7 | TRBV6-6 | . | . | TGTGCCAGCAGTTACTCGACAGAGGAACGAGGCGAGCAGTACTTC | CASSYSTEERGEQYF
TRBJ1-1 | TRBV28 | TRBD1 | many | TGTGCCAGCAGTCCGAGTCCCAATCAGGGGGCAAACACTGAAGCTTTCTTT | CASSPSPNQGANTEAFF
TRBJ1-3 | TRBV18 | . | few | TGTGCCAGCTCACCACCGGCTTCCTCTGGAAACACCATATATTTT | CASSPPASSGNTIYF
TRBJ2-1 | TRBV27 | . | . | TGTGCCAGCAGCCAAGGCCTCCAGCCTGACCCCTACAATGAGCAGTTCTTC | CASSQGLQPDPYNEQFF